This T cell receptor beta chain stems from a study of blood T cell repertoires in COVID-19. Study at large: Sources were T cells, B-cell-depleted T cells, or PBMCs; the material itself was cDNA or gDNA.

Repertoires were generated with immunoSEQ multiplex PCR, while TCRdb's copy carries only in-frame clones and drops some. The top ten hold 1.5% to 2% of the sample, which has approximately 280,000 clones, 85% to 90% seen once. Sequencing was done on a sample of PBMCs or T cells enriched from blood (not recorded which). This clonotype originated in a woman under 30 with acute COVID-19.

CDR3 in DNA: TGTGCCAGCAGCTTACGAGGGACTAGCGGTGAGCAGTTCTTC. It translates to CASSLRGTSGEQFF. The J gene is TRBJ2-1, the V gene TRBV11-3; 11 positions agree with TRBD2. The V gene end was trimmed by 2 bases and the J gene end by 9 bases; junction bases not matched to a gene: 3. There are 14 residues in the CDR3. CDR1 and CDR2 (germline): SGHNT, YENEEA.